This T cell receptor beta chain was identified in a study of identical twins. This clonotype was counted a few times. The antigen is not known. Germline assignment: CDR1 MNHEY and CDR2 SMNVEV (reference sequence). V lost 8 bases and J lost 6; bases outside the gene matches: 9. CDR3 length: 13 residues. TCRdb processed the 5' RACE reads anew with MiXCR; each CDR3 protein has one entry. The sample shows about 520,000 distinct CDR3 sequences, less than 25% of them seen only once. Findings and caveats of the study: Without tracking the same donors, conclusions rested on cross-sectional statistical analysis.

This sample was shared with a second study, whose subject was T cells expressing NK-cell markers. According to that study: The same clonotypes also predominated in the CD3+CD56-NKG2C+ fraction of a handful of donors.

Sequencing was done on a sample of CD4+ T cells sorted from blood. The V and J genes are TRBV27 and TRBJ1-1, with 7 bases that match TRBD1. This receptor was obtained from a woman younger than 35 in good health. CDR3 sequence reads: CASAGQASPEAFF. DNA of the CDR3: TGTGCCAGCGCAGGACAGGCGAGCCCTGAAGCTTTCTTT.